This T cell receptor (beta chain) appears in the sequencing data of a study of regulatory T cells in long-lasting Graves disease. Regarding the study as a whole: Persistent disease was characterized by preferential usage of TRBV28, TRBJ1-2 and TRBJ2-5.

As to time point: newly diagnosed GD, antithyroid drugs for less than 3 months. From PBMCs, RNA was extracted and then used to make the TCR library. This clonotype was seen repeatedly, ten times or more. Its target is unknown. An end of the junction differs from the germline gene, which may be a read error. Germline CDR1 reads SGHRS; CDR2 reads YFSETQ. This CDR3 has 14 residues. HTBI primers from iRepertoire and Arm-PCR of CDR3 regions yielded the TCR beta libraries. From the multiplex PCR reads, TCRdb called clonotypes with MiXCR, one entry per CDR3 protein. The data show some 500,000 distinct CDR3 sequences, approximately 16% seen once. These data also formed part of another study, on T cells in Graves' hyperthyroidism and ophthalmopathy. That work contributes: During a first-round RT-PCR of the TCR CDR3, the HTBI primer set was used. Appearing also in blood were most of the thyroid clonotypes expanded above 0.001. By a 13 V-J model, ophthalmopathy was set apart from stable hyperthyroidism.

The TCR sequence derives from a woman aged 35 to 60 with Graves disease. The chain has TRBV5-1 and TRBJ2-3; no definite D call. The material sequenced was peripheral blood mononuclear cells (PBMCs), taken at new diagnosis, from a patient treated with antithyroid drugs. CDR3 sequence (DNA): TGTGCCAGCAGCTTACCACAATCCACAGATACGCAGTATTTT. Amino acids: CASSLPQSTDTQYF.